This T cell receptor (beta chain) was identified in a study of shared clonotypes between healthy human individuals. About the study: Researchers drew samples from two women and a few men aged 18 to 49.

For this clone: Its target is not known.

Several immunoSEQ plates received, in even portions, the genomic DNA of each subset. Here immunoSEQ multiplex PCR was the method, and the copy in TCRdb shows in-frame clones only, minus some. This sample has about 680,000 clones; about 92% occur once, and the top ten carry approximately 24%. Naivety among CD8 cells was defined by CD45RO negativity and positive CCR7 selection, thereby excluding terminally differentiated effector memory CD45RA+ cells. General study results and limits: Generation probabilities of non-shared clonotypes were lower (relative to those shared by all four donors).

The CDR3 runs 13 residues. Germline V CDR1 and CDR2: MDHEN, SYDVKM. With 7 bases removed from V and 13 bases from J, the gap between germline ends came to 20 bases. The TCR sequence derives from a man aged 25 to 40 in good health. The sample was naive CD8+ T cells sorted from blood. The chain recombines TRBV28 with TRBJ2-1, with D possibly called TRBD1 or TRBD2 (6 bases each). The CDR3 reads CASNEEGDISQFF. The CDR3 DNA reads TGTGCCAGCAATGAGGAGGGGGATATCTCCCAGTTCTTC.